This TCR beta chain was identified during a study of blood T cell repertoires in COVID-19. Study-wide background: PBMCs, B-cell-depleted T cells, or T cells were the source of the cDNA or gDNA that made up the material.

Per the original methods: Nucleated cell number was recorded as an estimate derived from reference gene primer amplification. Data came from immunoSEQ multiplex PCR; TCRdb stores just in-frame clones and leaves some out. From that table come the V and J calls and clone size; the DNA was used to work out D and trimming. The repertoire has 60,000 to 70,000 clones, around 86% of them found once; the top ten carry 15% to 20%. Between the trimmed V and J ends, which lost 3 bases and 3 bases, there was a span of 12 bases. The CDR3 sequence is 14 residues long. The germline gives CDR1 MDHEN, CDR2 SYDVKM. The Seattle patients joined while their infection was active and were tracked longitudinally afterward.

What was sequenced was peripheral blood. This clonotype was sampled from a man aged 35 to 55 with COVID-19, enrolled during active disease. The chain uses TRBV28 and TRBJ2-7; D is perhaps TRBD2 (6 bases). The CDR3 nucleotides are TGTGCCAGCAGTTTCGGGGGTCTATACTACGAGCAGTACTTC. Protein sequence: CASSFGGLYYEQYF.